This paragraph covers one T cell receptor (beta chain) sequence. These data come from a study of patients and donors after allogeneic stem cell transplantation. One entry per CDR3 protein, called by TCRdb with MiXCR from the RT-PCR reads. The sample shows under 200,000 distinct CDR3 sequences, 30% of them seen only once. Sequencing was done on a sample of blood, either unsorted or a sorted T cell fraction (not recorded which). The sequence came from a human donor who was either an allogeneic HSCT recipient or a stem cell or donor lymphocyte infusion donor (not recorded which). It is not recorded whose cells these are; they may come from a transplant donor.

CDR3 loop: CASRSGTRYNEQFF. CDR3 in DNA: TGTGCCAGCAGGTCCGGGACTAGGTACAATGAGCAGTTCTTC. This chain joins TRBV25-1 and TRBJ2-1; 8 bases fit TRBD2. The CDR3 has 14 amino acids. Germline V gives CDR1 MGHDK, CDR2 SYGVNS. The V gene end was trimmed by 6 bases and the J gene end by 4 bases; junction bases not matched to a gene: 5.